These 16 T cell receptor beta chains were all obtained from the same sample, sequenced in a study of Ad26.COV2.S vaccination and SARS-CoV-2 variants. As to treatment: around 19 received Ad26.COV2.S at low or high dose, single or two shots; roughly five received placebo; per-sample allocation not given. Sampling was performed 63 days after the first vaccine or placebo injection. The repertoire was sequenced with immunoSEQ multiplex PCR; TCRdb's copy has only in-frame clones and lacks some. The repertoire consists of around 270,000 clones, with around 88% occurring once and the leading ten covering roughly 3%. The sequences come from peripheral blood, collected in a trial of Ad26.COV2.S vaccine versus placebo. Source of these receptors: a person aged 18-65 years who received the Ad26.COV2.S COVID-19 vaccine or a placebo.

The gene calls are TRBV2 and TRBJ2-3; maybe TRBD2 (5 bases). CDR3 size: 15 residues. Germline V gene sequence: CDR1 SNHLY, CDR2 FYNNEI. With 6 bases removed from V and 1 base from J, the gap between germline ends came to 14 bases. CDR3 coding DNA: TGTGCCAGCAGCCAGCGAGGGTTGGGCACAGATACGCAGTATTTT. It translates to CASSQRGLGTDTQYF.

The genes are TRBV18 and TRBJ1-6; D perhaps matches TRBD1 (5 bases). This CDR3 is built from 16 residues. Trimming stripped 0 bases from V and 4 bases from J, with 10 bases between. CDR1 and CDR2 (germline): KGHSH, LQKENI. Here the CDR3 reads CASSPPGGFYNSPLHF. DNA of the CDR3: TGTGCCAGCTCACCACCGGGGGGGTTTTATAATTCACCCCTCCACTTT. The entire variable domain, with the rest obtained from reference TRBV18 and TRBJ1-6, is as follows: NAGVMQNPRHLVRRRGQEARLRCSPMKGHSHVYWYRQLPEEGLKFMVYLQKENIIDESGMPKERFSAEFPKEGPSILRIQQVVRGDSAAYFCASSPPGGFYNSPLHFGNGTRLTVT.

This rearrangement joins TRBV19 to TRBJ2-1, with 10 positions matching TRBD1. Germline CDR1 and CDR2: LNHDA and SQIVND (reference sequence). This CDR3 has 15 amino acids. With 7 bases clipped from V and 2 bases from J, the junction kept 5 bases outside the gene matches. As DNA, the CDR3 is TGTGCCAGTAACCCGACAGGGGGCCCCTACAATGAGCAGTTCTTC. Protein sequence: CASNPTGGPYNEQFF.

The V and J genes are TRBV29-1 and TRBJ2-3; 9 positions agree with TRBD2. Trimming at V came to 0 bases and at J to 1 base, leaving 2 bases not matched to a gene. The germline CDR1 and CDR2 sequences are SQVTM and ANQGSEA. This CDR3 has 15 residues. The CDR3 bases are TGCAGCGTTGAAGACGTAGCGGGAGGCACAGATACGCAGTATTTT. Translated, it gives CSVEDVAGGTDTQYF.

The V call is TRBV12-3 or TRBV12-4, the J call TRBJ2-7; 8 nucleotides line up with TRBD1. The CDR3 loop spans 12 amino acids. The junction had 2 bases not matched to a gene; V was cut back by 5 bases and J by 5 bases. This CDR3 reads CASSRTGNEQYF. The CDR3 DNA reads TGTGCCAGCAGTCGGACAGGGAACGAGCAGTACTTC.

The chain employs TRBV6-5 and TRBJ1-3, with D unresolved. In germline, CDR1 is MNHEY, CDR2 SVGAGI. The germline V and J ends were trimmed by 5 bases and 0 bases, with 8 bases remaining between them. The CDR3 runs to 14 residues. The DNA for the CDR3 is TGTGCCAGCAGTAGTCTGGACTCTGGAAACACCATATATTTT. Translating it yields CASSSLDSGNTIYF.

V gene TRBV18 combines with J gene TRBJ2-1; 9 nucleotides match TRBD2. This CDR3 is 17 amino acids long. Germline V gene data show CDR1 as KGHSH and CDR2 as LQKENI. The V and J ends lost 1 base and 6 bases, in that order; junction bases with no gene match: 10. Here the CDR3 reads CASSPLAAGGRGNEQFF. CDR3 nucleotide sequence: TGTGCCAGCTCACCACTGGCTGCGGGGGGGCGCGGCAATGAGCAGTTCTTC.

This chain links TRBV7-2 with TRBJ2-5; a weak D match, TRBD2 (5 bases). The germline V and J ends were trimmed by 4 bases and 2 bases, with 14 bases remaining between them. The CDR3 has 15 residues. Germline V gives CDR1 SGHTA, CDR2 FQGNSA. CDR3 region: CASSYGSRTQETQYF. As DNA, the CDR3 is TGTGCCAGCAGCTATGGGAGCCGTACTCAAGAGACCCAGTACTTC.

The chain combines TRBV5-4 with TRBJ2-2; D uncertain. Looked up from germline, CDR1 is SGHNT and CDR2 is YYREEE (reference sequence). This CDR3 comprises 15 residues. With 0 bases removed from V and 0 bases from J, the gap between germline ends came to 6 bases. CDR3 nucleotides: TGTGCCAGCAGCTTGGCCGGACCGAACACCGGGGAGCTGTTTTTT. This codes for CASSLAGPNTGELFF.

V is TRBV11-2 and J is TRBJ1-3; tentatively, D is TRBD1 (5 bases). The CDR3 sequence is 16 residues long. V gave up 1 base and J gave up 3 bases, with 13 bases separating them. Germline V gene lookup returns CDR1 SGHAT and CDR2 FQNNGV. CDR3 bases: TGTGCCAGCAGCTTAGGCGGGGGGGTCGTTGGAAACACCATATATTTT. This gives the protein CASSLGGGVVGNTIYF.

V gene TRBV7-2 combines with J gene TRBJ2-5, with TRBD2 identical over 10 bases. V gave up 1 base and J gave up 5 bases; unmatched junction bases: 4. There are 15 residues in the CDR3. Looked up from germline, CDR1 is SGHTA and CDR2 is FQGNSA. The CDR3 here is CASSLGSGGAETQYF. The CDR3 DNA reads as TGTGCCAGCAGCTTAGGGAGCGGGGGGGCGGAGACCCAGTACTTC.

The chain employs TRBV25-1 and TRBJ1-2; D is unclear. Trimming removed 6 bases at V and 6 bases at J, with 14 bases between. Germline V gene lookup returns CDR1 MGHDK and CDR2 SYGVNS. The CDR3 sequence is 13 residues long. This CDR3 is CASSSLGIDGYTF. The CDR3 nucleotides are TGTGCCAGCAGCTCATTGGGGATCGATGGCTACACCTTC.

The CDR3 bases are TGTGCCAGCAGCCGGCCGGGACAGGGACTCAATGAGCAGTTCTTC. Protein: CASSRPGQGLNEQFF. The rearrangement joins TRBV6-5 to TRBJ2-1; 9 bases agree with TRBD1. This CDR3 comprises 15 residues. Trimming cost V 6 bases and J 6 bases; bases outside gene matches: 9. Germline V gene lookup returns CDR1 MNHEY and CDR2 SVGAGI.

The chain joins TRBV10-3 to TRBJ2-3, with D perhaps matching TRBD1 or TRBD2 (5 bases each). V was cut by 4 bases and J by 4 bases, with 9 bases left in between. CDR1 and CDR2 from the germline V gene are ENHRY and SYGVKD. The CDR3 totals 13 residues. In DNA, the CDR3 is TGTGCCATCAGTGGGGGGTCAGCAGATACGCAGTATTTT. Protein sequence: CAISGGSADTQYF.

The rearrangement uses TRBV4-1 and TRBJ1-2; 11 bases are shared with TRBD1. Germline CDR1 reads MGHRA; CDR2 reads YSYEKL. The CDR3 runs to 15 residues. With V trimmed by 4 bases and J by 8 bases, 9 bases remained unmatched. CDR3 coding DNA: TGCGCCAGCAGCCTCTCCCGGGACAGGGGGTCGGGCTACACCTTC. Amino acids: CASSLSRDRGSGYTF.

CDR3 sequence: CASSEREAGELFF. CDR3 bases: TGCGCCAGCAGTGAGAGGGAGGCCGGGGAGCTGTTTTTT. The rearrangement uses TRBV10-1 and TRBJ2-2; the D gene is possibly TRBD2 (6 bases). The CDR3 sequence is 13 residues long. Trimming shortened V by 2 bases and J by 6 bases, and 7 bases separated the two germline ends. Looked up from germline, CDR1 is WNHNN and CDR2 is SYGVQD (reference sequence).